This is a list of T cell receptor beta chains from one sample in a study of human CD4 T cells and Enterobacteriaceae. Produced via immunoSEQ multiplex PCR; TCRdb's table is partial and in-frame only. The data show 25,000 to 30,000 clones, with roughly 80% seen just once and approximately 0.96% held by the top ten. The sequencing input was memory CD4+ T cells from blood. These receptor sequences come from a human donor in good health. Both conserved end residues are part of each CDR3.

V,CDR3
TRBV5-5,CASSVTGSSTNEKLFF
TRBV5-6,CASSQKLTGPNEKLFF
TRBV2,CATHPGLLSGANVLTF
TRBV5-4,CASSSTHGGRNSHEQFF
TRBV4-1,CASSQRTGSLFEQYF
TRBV7-2,CASSLAFRGNEKLFF
TRBV5-8,CASISSGLTDTQYF
TRBV30,CAWSVSGALGNTIYF
TRBV5-1,CASSLAGLNQPQHF
TRBV7-6,CASSLELTGTASGELFF
TRBV5-1,CASSLDPSGSGANVLTF